The 29 T cell receptor beta chains below come from one sample, sequenced in a study of cytomegalovirus exposure and HLA in healthy donors. Primers: 60 Vbeta forward and 13 Jbeta reverse. Assay: immunoSEQ multiplex PCR; the TCRdb copy retains only in-frame clones and omits some. The listing records 110,000 to 150,000 clones. Sequenced input: PBMCs. The origin of the receptors is a young woman in good health and CMV-seronegative.

This chain joins TRBV2 and TRBJ2-6, with 10 bases aligning to TRBD2. This CDR3 region has 16 residues. J was trimmed by 4 bases and V by 6 bases; bases with no gene match: 6. CDR1 and CDR2 from the germline V gene are SNHLY and FYNNEI. CDR3 region: CASRGGLAYGANVLTF. CDR3 sequence (DNA): TGTGCCAGCAGAGGGGGACTAGCGTACGGGGCCAACGTCCTGACTTTC.

V and J are TRBV6-5 and TRBJ1-2; 7 bases fit TRBD1. With 5 bases clipped from V and 10 bases from J, the junction kept 13 bases outside the gene matches. Looked up from germline, CDR1 is MNHEY and CDR2 is SVGAGI. The CDR3 length is 14 residues. CDR3 sequence: CASSDYAGQRAYTF. The CDR3 region has the DNA TGTGCCAGCAGTGACTATGCGGGACAGCGAGCCTACACCTTC.

Worth noting for this clone: Other nucleotide sequences from this sample produce the same CDR3. The genes are TRBV9 and TRBJ2-3; D uncertain. Germline loops: CDR1 SGDLS, CDR2 YYNGEE. The CDR3 spans 11 residues. V dropped 4 bases and J dropped 3 bases, with 3 bases sitting between them. The CDR3 DNA reads TGTGCCAGCAGCCTAACAGATACGCAGTATTTT. This translates into CASSLTDTQYF.

This rearrangement joins TRBV28 to TRBJ2-7; 7 positions match TRBD1. Germline V gives CDR1 MDHEN, CDR2 SYDVKM. The CDR3 totals 14 residues. Losses at the gene ends were 5 bases for V and 4 bases for J; bases not matched to a gene: 8. CDR3 sequence (DNA): TGTGCCAGCAGTCCCAACAGGGGATCATACGAGCAGTACGTC. Protein: CASSPNRGSYEQYV.

This chain uses TRBV29-1 with TRBJ1-1; 7 positions agree with TRBD1. Unmatched junction bases numbered 9, after V lost 4 bases and J lost 4 bases. In germline, CDR1 is SQVTM, CDR2 ANQGSEA. The CDR3 is 14 residues long. The CDR3 reads CSVARTGSGTEAFF. For the CDR3, the DNA is TGCAGCGTTGCTCGGACAGGTTCGGGCACTGAAGCTTTCTTT.

CDR3 coding DNA: TGTGCCAGCAGCTCGACAGGGGGCAGTAATGAAAAACTGTTTTTT. Protein: CASSSTGGSNEKLFF. The chain employs TRBV11-3 and TRBJ1-4; the match to TRBD1 covers 10 bases. The CDR3 sequence is 15 residues long. Per germline, CDR1 SGHNT and CDR2 YENEEA. V was clipped by 4 bases and J by 4 bases; unmatched bases: 3.

The V gene is TRBV5-8, the J gene TRBJ2-5, with D tentatively TRBD1 (5 bases). There are 13 residues in the CDR3. Germline CDR1 reads SGHTS; CDR2 reads YDEGEE. V was pared by 0 bases and J by 4 bases, with 7 bases between. This CDR3 reads CASSLAGRETQYF. The CDR3 DNA reads as TGTGCCAGCAGCTTGGCAGGGCGAGAGACCCAGTACTTC.

This chain links TRBV14 with TRBJ1-2; D is unresolved. The ends were cut back, 2 bases at V and 8 bases at J, with 9 bases in the middle. This CDR3 is 12 amino acids long. Germline CDR1 is SGHDN and CDR2 is FVKESK. The CDR3: CASSQPGFGYTF. Here the CDR3 DNA reads TGTGCCAGCAGCCAACCGGGTTTCGGCTACACCTTC. The whole variable domain, remainder taken from reference TRBV14 and TRBJ1-2, is EAGVTQFPSHSVIEKGQTVTLRCDPISGHDNLYWYRRVMGKEIKFLLHFVKESKQDESGMPNNRFLAERTGGTYSTLKVQPAELEDSGVYFCASSQPGFGYTFGSGTRLTVV.

This sequence joins TRBV19 and TRBJ2-5, with D possibly being TRBD2 (6 bases). This CDR3 has 17 residues. The V end was cut by 1 base, the J end by 1 base, with 16 bases between. Germline lookup yields CDR1 LNHDA and CDR2 SQIVND (reference sequence). The CDR3 spells CASSIGGGARIQETQYF. CDR3 DNA sequence: TGTGCCAGTAGTATAGGTGGAGGGGCGAGGATCCAAGAGACCCAGTACTTC.

This chain links TRBV19 with TRBJ1-2, with a weak D call TRBD1 (5 bases). Germline-derived CDR1 and CDR2 are LNHDA and SQIVND (reference sequence). V shed 1 base and J shed 4 bases, with 13 bases lying between them. The CDR3 sequence is 15 residues long. The CDR3 region is CASSIGSAGIYGYTF. The CDR3 DNA sequence: TGTGCCAGTAGTATAGGATCGGCAGGGATCTATGGCTACACCTTC.

V and J are TRBV30 and TRBJ2-1; D unclear. V was pared by 2 bases and J by 8 bases, with 10 bases between. This CDR3 region has 12 residues. The germline CDR1 and CDR2 sequences are GTSNPN and SVGIG (reference sequence). CDR3 residues: CAWSSYPHEQFF. The CDR3 DNA follows: TGTGCCTGGAGTTCCTACCCCCATGAGCAGTTCTTC.

The chain combines TRBV7-2 with TRBJ1-2, with D hard to call. The V and J ends lost 3 bases and 4 bases respectively, with 12 bases between them. The germline V gene has CDR1 SGHTA and CDR2 FQGNSA. The CDR3 extends over 14 amino acids. CDR3 DNA sequence: TGTGCCAGCAGCTTTGATAGTAATCTCTATGGCTACACCTTC. Translating it yields CASSFDSNLYGYTF.

The chain combines TRBV28 with TRBJ2-1, with a weak D call TRBD2 (6 bases). This CDR3 is built from 14 residues. Germline lookup yields CDR1 MDHEN and CDR2 SYDVKM. Trimming left V 8 bases short and J 0 bases short, with 11 bases between. The CDR3 here is CASRDWSSYNEQFF. The DNA of the CDR3 is TGTGCCAGCCGGGACTGGAGCTCCTACAATGAGCAGTTCTTC.

The chain combines TRBV5-6 with TRBJ1-2; D is possibly TRBD1 (6 bases). V was clipped by 5 bases and J by 8 bases, with 16 bases between them. Germline lookup yields CDR1 SGHDT and CDR2 YYEEEE. CDR3 size: 13 residues. The CDR3: CASRLQGRSGYTF. DNA for the CDR3: TGTGCCAGCAGACTACAGGGCAGATCAGGCTACACCTTC.

The chain employs TRBV6-1 and TRBJ1-2; no clear D. Trimming cost V 1 base and J 8 bases, with 14 bases left between them. Germline V gene lookup returns CDR1 MNHNS and CDR2 SASEGT. The CDR3 extends over 14 amino acids. This CDR3 reads CASSEVRTQRGYTF. CDR3 nucleotides: TGTGCCAGCAGTGAAGTCAGGACTCAACGGGGCTACACCTTC.

The chain combines TRBV14 with TRBJ2-7; 8 bases match TRBD2. The CDR3 has 16 residues. The germline V gene has CDR1 SGHDN and CDR2 FVKESK. The ends lost 0 bases at V and 7 bases at J; junction bases unmatched: 11. For the CDR3, the DNA is TGTGCCAGCAGCCAAGATCATGGCGGGAGGCCGCGAGAGCAGTACTTC. It codes for CASSQDHGGRPREQYF.

The chain has TRBV11-3 and TRBJ2-3; tentative D call: TRBD1 (6 bases). There are 15 residues in the CDR3. Per germline, CDR1 SGHNT and CDR2 YENEEA. V gave up 5 bases and J gave up 4 bases, with 16 bases separating them. The CDR3 nucleotides are TGTGCCAGCAGCCAGGGGATAATCGGGGCAGATACGCAGTATTTT. It translates to CASSQGIIGADTQYF.

This rearrangement joins TRBV7-2 to TRBJ2-1, with D perhaps TRBD2 (5 bases). The V end was cut by 5 bases, the J end by 8 bases, with 19 bases between. The V gene's germline CDR1 is SGHTA and CDR2 FQGNSA. The CDR3 sequence is 15 residues long. For the CDR3, the DNA is TGTGCCAGCAGCGCCTTCGAAAGAATCGGGGATGAGCAGTTCTTC. It yields the protein CASSAFERIGDEQFF.

V is TRBV7-9 and J is TRBJ1-2; D is unresolved. V dropped 2 bases and J dropped 1 base, with 11 bases sitting between them. Germline V gene lookup returns CDR1 SEHNR and CDR2 FQNEAQ (reference sequence). This CDR3 has 15 amino acids. CDR3 sequence: CASSLPQEINYGYTF. As DNA, the CDR3 is TGTGCCAGCAGCTTACCCCAGGAAATTAACTATGGCTACACCTTC.

V and J are TRBV5-4 and TRBJ2-1; TRBD2 is a possible D gene (6 bases). CDR1 and CDR2 (germline): SGHNT, YYREEE (reference sequence). The CDR3 is 13 residues long. V was pared by 0 bases and J by 9 bases, with 10 bases between. DNA for the CDR3: TGTGCCAGCAGCTTGGTAGGCGGGACTGAGCAGTTCTTC. Its translation: CASSLVGGTEQFF.

V and J are TRBV5-6 and TRBJ2-5, with TRBD2 identical over 9 bases. Germline CDR1 is SGHDT and CDR2 is YYEEEE. CDR3 size: 17 residues. V lost 0 bases and J lost 5; bases outside the gene matches: 11. DNA for the CDR3: TGTGCCAGCAGCTTGGATTGGGGCGGGAGGGCCGGGGAGACCCAGTACTTC. This codes for CASSLDWGGRAGETQYF.

The chain couples TRBV21-1 to TRBJ1-2; the table's D call TRBD1 went unverified against the DNA. TRBV21-1 is reported as a pseudogene. The CDR3 is 17 residues long. The CDR3 coding sequence is TGTGCCAGCAGCAAAGGAGGACAGGAGATGCCTATGCAGGGCTACACCTTC. Translating gives CASSKGGQEMPMQGYTF.

The J gene is TRBJ1-1, the V gene TRBV20-1; TRBD1 matches 7 bases. Losses at the gene ends were 4 bases for V and 4 bases for J; bases not matched to a gene: 0. This CDR3 contains 11 residues. Germline CDR1 and CDR2: DFQATT and SNEGSKA (reference sequence). The CDR3 DNA is TGCAGTGCTACAGGGGGCACTGAAGCTTTCTTT. It yields the protein CSATGGTEAFF.

The J gene is TRBJ1-1, the V gene TRBV19; D not resolved. Germline CDR1 and CDR2: LNHDA and SQIVND (reference sequence). There are 14 residues in the CDR3. Trimming removed 3 bases at V and 4 bases at J, with 12 bases between. CDR3 in DNA: TGTGCCAGTAGTATGGACTCAAGAGGCACTGAAGCTTTCTTT. It translates to CASSMDSRGTEAFF.

The V gene is TRBV5-1, the J gene TRBJ1-3; D ambiguous. The germline V and J ends were trimmed by 1 base and 4 bases, with 12 bases remaining between them. This CDR3 comprises 15 residues. The germline V gene has CDR1 SGHRS and CDR2 YFSETQ. The CDR3 sequence is CASSLTRSSGNTIYF. DNA for the CDR3: TGCGCCAGCAGCTTGACCAGGTCTTCCGGAAACACCATATATTTT. The entire variable domain, with the rest obtained from reference TRBV5-1 and TRBJ1-3, is as follows: KAGVTQTPRYLIKTRGQQVTLSCSPISGHRSVSWYQQTPGQGLQFLFEYFSETQRNKGNFPGRFSGRQFSNSRSEMNVSTLELGDSALYLCASSLTRSSGNTIYFGEGSWLTVV.

The V call is TRBV6-1, the J call TRBJ2-1; the match to TRBD2 covers 9 bases. CDR3 size: 15 residues. Germline lookup yields CDR1 MNHNS and CDR2 SASEGT. With V trimmed by 4 bases and J by 8 bases, 9 bases remained unmatched. This CDR3 reads CASSVGSSGIYEQFF. Here the CDR3 DNA reads TGTGCCAGCAGTGTCGGGTCTAGCGGGATATATGAGCAGTTCTTC.

This chain links TRBV4-3 with TRBJ2-2, with unresolved D. This CDR3 region has 15 residues. CDR1 is LGHNA, CDR2 YSLEER, per germline. V lost 1 base and J 0 bases, leaving 6 bases between the germline ends. CDR3 loop: CASSQVGPNTGELFF. The DNA for the CDR3 is TGCGCCAGCAGCCAAGTGGGCCCGAACACCGGGGAGCTGTTTTTT.

The chain uses TRBV13 and TRBJ1-1, with a possible D match to TRBD1 (5 bases). The ends were cut back, 0 bases at V and 4 bases at J, with 12 bases in the middle. Germline lookup yields CDR1 PRHDT and CDR2 FYEKMQ (reference sequence). The CDR3 extends over 15 amino acids. This chain's CDR3 is CASSLGITGGTEAFF. CDR3 nucleotide sequence: TGTGCCAGCAGCTTAGGGATCACGGGGGGCACTGAAGCTTTCTTT.

The rearrangement joins TRBV5-1 to TRBJ2-5; D is ambiguous. The length of the CDR3 is 16 residues. V was shortened by 1 base and J by 0 bases, with 13 bases between the two germline ends. CDR1 is SGHRS and CDR2 is YFSETQ in the germline V gene. CDR3 protein: CASSLKLAMNQETQYF. The CDR3 DNA is TGCGCCAGCAGCTTGAAGTTAGCTATGAACCAAGAGACCCAGTACTTC.